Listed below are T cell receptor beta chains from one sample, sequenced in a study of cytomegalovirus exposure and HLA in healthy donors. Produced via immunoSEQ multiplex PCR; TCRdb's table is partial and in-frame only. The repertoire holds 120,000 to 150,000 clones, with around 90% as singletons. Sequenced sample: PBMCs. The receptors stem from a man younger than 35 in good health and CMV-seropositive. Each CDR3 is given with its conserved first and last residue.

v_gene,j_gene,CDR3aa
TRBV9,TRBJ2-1,CASSVIGLAGDEQFF
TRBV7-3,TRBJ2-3,CASSSLTWTSGSTDTQYF
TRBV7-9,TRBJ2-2,CASRPQGSTGELFF
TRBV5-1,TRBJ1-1,CASSLYGQALKHTEAFF
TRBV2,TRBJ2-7,CASSSGVREQYF
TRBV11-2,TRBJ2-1,CASSLDSETSPHEQFF
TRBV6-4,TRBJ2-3,CASSDMGGDTQYF
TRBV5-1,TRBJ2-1,CASSLRTSGGVSSYNEQFF
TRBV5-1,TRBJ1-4,CASSLLFPGEKLFF
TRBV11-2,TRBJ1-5,CASSLAPNQPQHF
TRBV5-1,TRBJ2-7,CASSLVAGGPDEQYF
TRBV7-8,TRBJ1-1,CASRTTELNTEAFF
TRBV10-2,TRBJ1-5,CASSIHSNQPQHF
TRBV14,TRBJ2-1,CASSQDKREYYNEQFF
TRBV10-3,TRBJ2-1,CATKLAGGTNEQFF
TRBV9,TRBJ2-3,CASSVKSGGSVDTQYF
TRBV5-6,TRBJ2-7,CASSGGQGPYEQYF
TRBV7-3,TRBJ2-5,CASSSPAIQETQYF
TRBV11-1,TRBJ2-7,CASSPGTQYEQYF